These 18 T cell receptor beta chains were sequenced from one sample in a study of blood T cell repertoires in COVID-19. Profiling relied on immunoSEQ multiplex PCR, and the TCRdb table lists in-frame clones only, not all of them. Of some 230,000 clones in the sample, approximately 84% are singletons; the top ten hold roughly 2.8%. Sequenced: peripheral blood. Receptors originate from a man aged 45-65 years who had recovered from COVID-19.

The V and J genes are TRBV7-2 and TRBJ2-1, with 7 bases matching TRBD2. This CDR3 spans 15 amino acids. Germline-derived CDR1 and CDR2 are SGHTA and FQGNSA. The V gene end was trimmed by 5 bases and the J gene end by 3 bases; junction bases not matched to a gene: 7. DNA of the CDR3: TGTGCCAGCAGCCCCCGGACTAGTGACTACAATGAGCAGTTCTTC. The encoded protein is CASSPRTSDYNEQFF.

This chain links TRBV28 with TRBJ2-1; D may be TRBD1 (6 bases). Germline V gives CDR1 MDHEN, CDR2 SYDVKM. The length of the CDR3 is 14 residues. V was clipped by 10 bases and J by 0 bases, with 13 bases between them. The CDR3 sequence is CATFETGSYNEQFF. The CDR3 coding sequence is TGTGCCACCTTTGAGACAGGCTCCTACAATGAGCAGTTCTTC.

The CDR3: CASSLMSSYNEQFF. CDR3 in DNA: TGTGCCAGCAGCTTAATGAGCTCCTACAATGAGCAGTTCTTC. The chain links TRBV5-6 to TRBJ2-1; D is unresolved. The V gene lost 2 bases and the J gene lost 0 bases, with 6 bases spanning the gap. Per germline, CDR1 SGHDT and CDR2 YYEEEE. This CDR3 has 14 amino acids.

The chain links TRBV7-6 to TRBJ1-6, with D unclear. This CDR3 is 15 amino acids long. V gave up 0 bases and J gave up 13 bases, with 16 bases separating them. CDR1 SGHVS and CDR2 FNYEAQ come from the germline V gene. The chain's CDR3 is CASSLAALGLSPLHF. CDR3 DNA sequence: TGTGCCAGCAGCTTAGCAGCCCTAGGACTTTCTCCCCTCCACTTT.

The V gene is TRBV29-1, the J gene TRBJ1-1; 9 bases align to TRBD1. Germline CDR1 and CDR2: SQVTM and ANQGSEA. The CDR3 extends over 11 amino acids. J lost 6 bases, V lost 5 bases, and 1 base had no gene match. Here the CDR3 DNA reads TGCAGCGTTCACAGGGGGCCTGAAGCTTTCTTT. The encoded protein is CSVHRGPEAFF.

This rearrangement joins TRBV3-1 (or the pseudogene TRBV3-2) to TRBJ1-2; TRBD1 might be the D (5 bases). Germline V gives CDR1 LGHDT, CDR2 YNNKEL (reference sequence). The CDR3 extends over 12 amino acids. Trimming cost V 2 bases and J 7 bases, with 8 bases left between them. CDR3 in DNA: TGTGCCAGCAGCCAACAGGGTGCTGGCTACACCTTC. Amino acid sequence: CASSQQGAGYTF.

This clone was detected once. The gene calls are TRBV19 and TRBJ2-5; weak D call: TRBD1 (5 bases). Germline V CDR1 and CDR2: LNHDA, SQIVND (reference sequence). Trimming left V 0 bases short and J 3 bases short, with 11 bases between. This CDR3 is 15 amino acids long. This CDR3 is CASSIDGAAKETQYF. The CDR3 coding sequence is TGTGCCAGTAGTATAGATGGGGCAGCCAAAGAGACCCAGTACTTC.

The genes are TRBV24-1 and TRBJ1-2, with D hard to call. The CDR3 runs to 13 residues. Trimming took off 6 bases at V and 5 bases at J, with 12 bases between the two ends. Looked up from germline, CDR1 is KGHDR and CDR2 is SFDVKD. CDR3 coding DNA: TGTGCCACCAGTCAGGCCCGGGGTTATGGCTACACCTTC. Its translation is CATSQARGYGYTF.

The chain combines TRBV10-1 with TRBJ1-1; D unclear. The CDR3 consists of 10 residues. Trimming cost V 3 bases and J 8 bases, with 4 bases left between them. The germline V gene has CDR1 WNHNN and CDR2 SYGVQD (reference sequence). CDR3 residues: CASSDQEAFF. In nucleotides, the CDR3 is TGCGCCAGCAGTGATCAGGAAGCTTTCTTT.

The chain recombines TRBV2 with TRBJ2-1; maybe TRBD2 (7 bases). Germline V lookup: CDR1 SNHLY, CDR2 FYNNEI. The V end lost 8 bases, the J end lost 0 bases, and 14 bases lay between the germline ends. CDR3 length equals 15 residues. The CDR3 region is CASGGGSSSYNEQFF. CDR3 coding DNA: TGTGCCAGCGGCGGGGGCTCGAGCTCCTACAATGAGCAGTTCTTC.

The chain carries TRBV5-1 and TRBJ1-1; 10 nucleotides line up with TRBD1. CDR1 SGHRS and CDR2 YFSETQ come from the germline V gene. The CDR3 spans 17 residues. The V gene end was trimmed by 2 bases and the J gene end by 2 bases; junction bases not matched to a gene: 9. The chain's CDR3 is CASSLGTGAKTNTEAFF. DNA for the CDR3: TGCGCCAGCAGCTTAGGGACAGGGGCCAAGACTAACACTGAAGCTTTCTTT.

The genes are TRBV19 and TRBJ1-5, with 8 bases aligning to TRBD1. Germline CDR1 LNHDA, CDR2 SQIVND (reference sequence). V was pared by 3 bases and J by 4 bases, with 5 bases of the junction left unmatched. The CDR3 length is 15 residues. DNA of the CDR3: TGTGCCAGTAGTATGGACAGGGTCCCGAATCAGCCCCAGCATTTT. Its translation is CASSMDRVPNQPQHF.

This chain uses TRBV7-5 with TRBJ2-3; no DNA check was done on the table's D call, TRBD2. TRBV7-5 is reported as a pseudogene. The CDR3 length is 16 residues. CDR3 region: CARSLGRGEDTDTQYF. CDR3 sequence (DNA): TGTGCCAGAAGCTTGGGGCGGGGAGAGGACACAGATACGCAGTATTTT.

The chain carries TRBV7-9 and TRBJ1-6; D remains ambiguous. The CDR3 spans 15 residues. Germline lookup yields CDR1 SEHNR and CDR2 FQNEAQ (reference sequence). Trimming took 5 bases from V and 7 from J, leaving 15 bases between them. The CDR3 region is CASSGGGPQNSPLHF. The CDR3 nucleotides are TGTGCCAGCAGCGGAGGAGGGCCCCAAAATTCACCCCTCCACTTT.

The chain combines TRBV3-1 (or the pseudogene TRBV3-2) with TRBJ2-2; TRBD1 matches at 7 bases. V was pared by 3 bases and J by 6 bases, with 7 bases of the junction left unmatched. The length of the CDR3 is 15 residues. The germline CDR1 and CDR2 sequences are LGHDT and YNNKEL (reference sequence). In DNA form, the CDR3 reads TGTGCCAGCAGCCACTGGCGCGACAGGGCCGGGGAGCTGTTTTTT. It encodes CASSHWRDRAGELFF.

The chain uses TRBV18 and TRBJ2-2, with D possibly being TRBD1 (5 bases). The V end was cut by 4 bases, the J end by 3 bases, with 6 bases between. The CDR3 covers 13 residues. Germline lookup yields CDR1 KGHSH and CDR2 LQKENI. The CDR3 DNA follows: TGTGCCAGCTCACAGACAGACACCGGGGAGCTGTTTTTT. This codes for CASSQTDTGELFF.

V gene TRBV3-1 (or the pseudogene TRBV3-2) combines with J gene TRBJ2-6; 7 nucleotides agree with TRBD1. Germline CDR1 reads LGHDT; CDR2 reads YNNKEL (reference sequence). CDR3 length equals 17 residues. With 5 bases clipped from V and 6 bases from J, the junction kept 13 bases outside the gene matches. CDR3: CASSTPFRQGQANVLTF. The DNA of the CDR3 is TGTGCCAGCAGCACTCCCTTCCGACAGGGACAGGCCAACGTCCTGACTTTC.

The DNA for the CDR3 is TGCGCCAGCAGTGAGTCTAAGAGCTCCTACAATGAGCAGTTCTTC. This sequence encodes CASSESKSSYNEQFF. The chain is built from TRBV10-1 and TRBJ2-1, with D unresolved. Germline CDR1 WNHNN, CDR2 SYGVQD (reference sequence). The V end was cut by 0 bases, the J end by 0 bases, with 6 bases between. This CDR3 spans 15 amino acids.